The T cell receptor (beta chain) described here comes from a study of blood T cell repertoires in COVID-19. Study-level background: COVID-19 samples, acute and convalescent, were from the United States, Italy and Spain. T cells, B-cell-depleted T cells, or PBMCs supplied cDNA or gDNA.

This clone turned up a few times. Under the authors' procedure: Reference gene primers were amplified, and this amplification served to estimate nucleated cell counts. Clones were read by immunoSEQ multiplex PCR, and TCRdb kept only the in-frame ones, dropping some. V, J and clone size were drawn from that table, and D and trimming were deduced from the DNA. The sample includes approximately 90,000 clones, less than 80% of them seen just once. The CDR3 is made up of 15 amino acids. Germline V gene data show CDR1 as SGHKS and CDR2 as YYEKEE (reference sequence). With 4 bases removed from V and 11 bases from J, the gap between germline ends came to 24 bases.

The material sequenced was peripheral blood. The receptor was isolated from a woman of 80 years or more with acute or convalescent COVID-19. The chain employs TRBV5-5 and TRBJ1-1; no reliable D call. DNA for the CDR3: TGTGCCAGCAGCAACCCCGAGACCGGGTTCGGTGAGGCTTTCTTT. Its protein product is CASSNPETGFGEAFF.